This T cell receptor beta chain was profiled in a study of blood T cells in healthy people across ages. Overall study findings and caveats: Diversity was higher, and naive CD4+ cells more numerous, in long-lived donors than in aged donors. Since the PBMCs were unsorted, naive and antigen-experienced cells could not be conclusively compared.

Sample-barcoded 5' priming and a J-beta primer mix drove a second PCR of about 7 to 12 cycles. MiXCR, run by TCRdb on the 5' RACE reads, gives a single entry per CDR3 protein. The sample records some 1.6 million distinct CDR3 sequences, 34% being singletons. This CDR3 comprises 14 residues. Germline values: CDR1 ENHRY, CDR2 SYGVKD. Trimming removed 3 bases from V and 3 bases from J; junction bases left unmatched: 4. This clonotype occurred a few times. Its antigen is not known. The chain recombines TRBV10-3 with TRBJ2-5; 7 positions match TRBD2. The clonotype was recovered from a woman in her thirties in good health. Sequenced input: blood. The CDR3 DNA is TGTGCCATCAGTGACTTGGGGGGGAAAGAGACCCAGTACTTC. It encodes CAISDLGGKETQYF.